This T cell receptor (beta chain) was recorded in a study of patients and donors after allogeneic stem cell transplantation. At least ten counts were recorded for this clonotype. V dropped 0 bases and J dropped 0 bases, with 9 bases sitting between them. The CDR3 consists of 15 residues. Germline lookup yields CDR1 DFQATT and CDR2 SNEGSKA (reference sequence). A single record per CDR3 protein comes from TCRdb applying MiXCR to the RT-PCR reads. Of about 150,000 distinct CDR3 sequences in the sample, approximately 22% were seen once. The sequenced sample consisted of blood, either unsorted or a sorted T cell fraction (not recorded which). This TCR was sampled from a human donor who was either an allogeneic HSCT recipient or a stem cell or donor lymphocyte infusion donor (not recorded which). It is not recorded whose cells these are; they may come from a transplant donor. This chain links TRBV20-1 with TRBJ1-5; tentative D call: TRBD1 (6 bases). The CDR3 protein is CSARDYRDSNQPQHF. The CDR3 DNA sequence: TGCAGTGCTAGAGATTACAGGGATAGCAATCAGCCCCAGCATTTT.